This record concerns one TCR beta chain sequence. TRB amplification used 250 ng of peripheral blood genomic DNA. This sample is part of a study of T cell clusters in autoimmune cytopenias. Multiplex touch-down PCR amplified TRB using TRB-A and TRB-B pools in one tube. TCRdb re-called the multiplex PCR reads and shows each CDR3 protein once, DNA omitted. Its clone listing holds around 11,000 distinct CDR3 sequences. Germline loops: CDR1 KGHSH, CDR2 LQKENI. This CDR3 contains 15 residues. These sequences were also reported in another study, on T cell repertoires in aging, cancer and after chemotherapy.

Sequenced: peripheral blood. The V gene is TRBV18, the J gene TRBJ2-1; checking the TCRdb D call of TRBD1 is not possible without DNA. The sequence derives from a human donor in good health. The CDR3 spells CASSPGHPSYNEQFF.